Following are 2 T cell receptor beta chains from one sample sequenced in a study of blood T cells in healthy people across ages. For the second PCR, which ran for about 7 to 11 cycles, a sample-barcoded 5' primer and a J-beta primer mix were used. TCRdb independently ran MiXCR on the 5' RACE reads; one entry per CDR3 protein. The table includes 1,500,000 or so distinct CDR3 sequences, roughly 59% detected once. What was sequenced was blood. These receptors all come from a man aged 18 to 29 in good health.

This chain links TRBV2 with TRBJ2-7; a possible D gene is TRBD1 (6 bases). The CDR3 runs 15 residues. The germline CDR1 and CDR2 sequences are SNHLY and FYNNEI. Trimming removed 6 bases at V and 3 bases at J, with 18 bases between. DNA of the CDR3: TGTGCCAGCAGATATAGAGCTGGACAGCTCTACGAGCAGTACTTC. This encodes CASRYRAGQLYEQYF.

J is TRBJ1-1 and V is TRBV29-1; D uncertain. Trimming took off 1 base at V and 4 bases at J, with 7 bases between the two ends. The CDR3 totals 12 residues. CDR1 and CDR2 from the germline V gene are SQVTM and ANQGSEA. Here the CDR3 reads CSVEGWVTEAFF. The CDR3 coding sequence is TGCAGCGTTGAAGGGTGGGTCACTGAAGCTTTCTTT.